In this sample, the clone carrying this TCR beta chain turned up once. The data were taken from a study of sequential checkpoint blockade in melanoma. Treatment specified: randomized to nivolumab then ipilimumab (arm A) or the reverse (arm B). From thawed PBMCs, live CD3+CD8+ cells negative for CD19 and CD56 were sorted. TCRdb's copy holds only in-frame clones and misses some; the assay was immunoSEQ multiplex PCR. Among around 30,000 clones listed, 75% to 90% were seen once. CDR1 and CDR2 (germline): MNHEY, SMNVEV (reference sequence). This CDR3 region has 17 residues. V was clipped by 0 bases and J by 1 base; unmatched bases: 7.

V usage is TRBV27 and J usage is TRBJ2-7, with 9 bases matching TRBD1. The receptor was isolated from a human donor with melanoma. Here the sequenced sample was CD8+ T cells sorted from blood (inferred from file names), taken from a patient given nivolumab and ipilimumab in sequence. CDR3 sequence reads: CASSLSPGTGWSYEQYF. CDR3 coding DNA: TGTGCCAGCAGTTTATCGCCCGGGACAGGGTGGTCCTACGAGCAGTACTTC.